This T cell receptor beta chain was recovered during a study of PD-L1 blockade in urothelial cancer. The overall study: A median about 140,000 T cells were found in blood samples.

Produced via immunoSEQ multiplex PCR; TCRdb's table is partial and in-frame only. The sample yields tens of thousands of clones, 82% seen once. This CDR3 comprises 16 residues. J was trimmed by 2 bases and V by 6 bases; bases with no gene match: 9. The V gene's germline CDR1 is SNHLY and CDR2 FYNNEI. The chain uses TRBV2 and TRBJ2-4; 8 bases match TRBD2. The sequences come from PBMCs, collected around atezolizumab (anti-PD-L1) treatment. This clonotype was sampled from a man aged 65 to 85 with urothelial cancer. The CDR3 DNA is TGTGCCAGCAGCGCCCGGGGGGGCACGACCAAAAACATTCAGTACTTC. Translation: CASSARGGTTKNIQYF.